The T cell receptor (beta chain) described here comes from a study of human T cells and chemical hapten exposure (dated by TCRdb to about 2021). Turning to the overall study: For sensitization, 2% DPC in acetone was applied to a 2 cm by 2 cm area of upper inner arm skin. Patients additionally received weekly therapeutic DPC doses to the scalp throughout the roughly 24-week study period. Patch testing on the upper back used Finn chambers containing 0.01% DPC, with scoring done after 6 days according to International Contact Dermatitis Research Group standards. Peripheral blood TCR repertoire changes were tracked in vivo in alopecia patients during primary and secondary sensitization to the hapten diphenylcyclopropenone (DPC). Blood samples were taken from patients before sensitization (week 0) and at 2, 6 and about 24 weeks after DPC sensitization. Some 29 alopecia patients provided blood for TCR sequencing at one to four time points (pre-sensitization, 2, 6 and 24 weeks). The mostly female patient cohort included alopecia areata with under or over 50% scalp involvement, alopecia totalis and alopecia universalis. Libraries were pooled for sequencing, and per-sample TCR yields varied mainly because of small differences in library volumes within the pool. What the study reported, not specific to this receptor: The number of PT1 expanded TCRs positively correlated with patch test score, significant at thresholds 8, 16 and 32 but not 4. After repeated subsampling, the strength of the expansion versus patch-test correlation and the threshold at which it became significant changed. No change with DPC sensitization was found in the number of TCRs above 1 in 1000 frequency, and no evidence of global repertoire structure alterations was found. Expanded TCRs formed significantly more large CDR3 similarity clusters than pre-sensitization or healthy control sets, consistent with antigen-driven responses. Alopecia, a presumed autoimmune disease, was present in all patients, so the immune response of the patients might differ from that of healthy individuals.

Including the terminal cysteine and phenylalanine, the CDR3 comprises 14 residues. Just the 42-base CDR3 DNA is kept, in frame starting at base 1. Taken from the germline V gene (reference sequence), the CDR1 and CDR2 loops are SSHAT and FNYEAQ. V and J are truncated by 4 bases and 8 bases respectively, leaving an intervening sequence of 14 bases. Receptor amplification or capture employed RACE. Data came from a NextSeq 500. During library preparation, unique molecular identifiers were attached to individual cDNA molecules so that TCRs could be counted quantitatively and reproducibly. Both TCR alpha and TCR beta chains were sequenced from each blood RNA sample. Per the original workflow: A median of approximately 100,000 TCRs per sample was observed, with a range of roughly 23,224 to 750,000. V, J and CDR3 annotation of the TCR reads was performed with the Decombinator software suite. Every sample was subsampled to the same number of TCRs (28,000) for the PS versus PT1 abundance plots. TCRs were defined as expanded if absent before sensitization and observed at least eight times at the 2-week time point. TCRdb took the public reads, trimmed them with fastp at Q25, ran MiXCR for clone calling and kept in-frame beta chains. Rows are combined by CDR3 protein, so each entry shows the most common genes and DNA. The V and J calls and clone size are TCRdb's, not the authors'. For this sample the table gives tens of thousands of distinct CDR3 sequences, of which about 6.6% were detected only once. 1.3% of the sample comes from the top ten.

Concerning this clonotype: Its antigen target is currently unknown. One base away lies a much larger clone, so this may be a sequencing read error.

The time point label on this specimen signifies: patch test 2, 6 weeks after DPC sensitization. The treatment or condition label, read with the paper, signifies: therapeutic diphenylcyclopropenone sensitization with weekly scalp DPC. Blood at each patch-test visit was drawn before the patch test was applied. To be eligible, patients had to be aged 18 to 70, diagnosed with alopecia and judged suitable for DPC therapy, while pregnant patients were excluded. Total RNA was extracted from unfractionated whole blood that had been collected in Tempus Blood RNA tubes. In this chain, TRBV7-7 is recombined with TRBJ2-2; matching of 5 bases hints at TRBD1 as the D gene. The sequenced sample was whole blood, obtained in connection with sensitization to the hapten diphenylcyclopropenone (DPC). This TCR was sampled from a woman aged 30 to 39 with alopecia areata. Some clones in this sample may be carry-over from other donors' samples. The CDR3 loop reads CASSSGPGRGELFF. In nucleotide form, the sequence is TGTGCCAGCAGCTCAGGACCAGGGCGTGGGGAGCTGTTTTTT.